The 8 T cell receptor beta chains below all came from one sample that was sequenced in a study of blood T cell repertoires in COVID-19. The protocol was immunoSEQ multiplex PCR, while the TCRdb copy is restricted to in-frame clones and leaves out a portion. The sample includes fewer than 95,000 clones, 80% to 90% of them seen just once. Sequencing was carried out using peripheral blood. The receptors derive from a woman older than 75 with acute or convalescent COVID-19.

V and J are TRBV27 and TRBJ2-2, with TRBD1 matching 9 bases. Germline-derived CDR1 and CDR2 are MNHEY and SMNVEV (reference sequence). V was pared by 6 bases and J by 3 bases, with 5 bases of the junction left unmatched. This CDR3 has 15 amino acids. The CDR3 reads CASRDRGWDTGELFF. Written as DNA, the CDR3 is TGTGCCAGCAGAGACAGGGGGTGGGACACCGGGGAGCTGTTTTTT.

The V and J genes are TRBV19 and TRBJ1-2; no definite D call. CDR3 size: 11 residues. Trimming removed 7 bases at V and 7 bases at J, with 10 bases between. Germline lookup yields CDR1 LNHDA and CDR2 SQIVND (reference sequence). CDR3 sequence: CASNDRGGYTF. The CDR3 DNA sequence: TGTGCCAGTAATGATCGGGGTGGCTACACCTTC.

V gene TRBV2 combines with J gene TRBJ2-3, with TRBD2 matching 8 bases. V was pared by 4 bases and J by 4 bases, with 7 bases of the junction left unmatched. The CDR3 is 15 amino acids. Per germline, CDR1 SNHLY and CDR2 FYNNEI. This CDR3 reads CASSVISGKADTQYF. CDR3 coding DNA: TGTGCCAGCAGTGTGATTAGCGGGAAAGCAGATACGCAGTATTTT.

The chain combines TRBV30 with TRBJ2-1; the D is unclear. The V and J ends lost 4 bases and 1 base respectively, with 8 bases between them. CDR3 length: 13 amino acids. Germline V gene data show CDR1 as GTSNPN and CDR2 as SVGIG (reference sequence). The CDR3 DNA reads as TGTGCCTGGACGGGTCCTTCCTACAATGAGCAGTTCTTC. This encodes CAWTGPSYNEQFF. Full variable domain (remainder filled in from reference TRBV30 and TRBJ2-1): SQTIHQWPATLVQPVGSPLSLECTVEGTSNPNLYWYRQAAGRGLQLLFYSVGIGQISSEVPQNLSASRPQDRQFILSSKKLLLSDSGFYLCAWTGPSYNEQFFGPGTRLTVL.

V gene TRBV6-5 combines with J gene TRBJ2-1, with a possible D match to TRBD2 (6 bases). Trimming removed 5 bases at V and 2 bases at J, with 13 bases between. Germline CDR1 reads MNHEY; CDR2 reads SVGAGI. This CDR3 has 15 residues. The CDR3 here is CASSPFGGTYNEQFF. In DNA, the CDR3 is TGTGCCAGCAGTCCCTTCGGCGGGACCTACAATGAGCAGTTCTTC.

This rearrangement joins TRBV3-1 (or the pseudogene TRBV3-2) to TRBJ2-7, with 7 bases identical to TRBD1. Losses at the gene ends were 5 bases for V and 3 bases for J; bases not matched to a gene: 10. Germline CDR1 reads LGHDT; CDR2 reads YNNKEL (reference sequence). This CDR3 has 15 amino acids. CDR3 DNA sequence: TGTGCCAGCAGCTCCACAGGGGTACAGGACTACGAGCAGTACTTC. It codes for CASSSTGVQDYEQYF.

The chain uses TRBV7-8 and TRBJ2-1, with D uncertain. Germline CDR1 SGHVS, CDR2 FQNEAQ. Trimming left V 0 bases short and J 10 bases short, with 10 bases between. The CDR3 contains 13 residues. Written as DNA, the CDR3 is TGTGCCAGCAGCTTAGCGCCGATCAGGGAGCAGTTCTTC. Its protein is CASSLAPIREQFF.

The CDR3 sequence is CASSPPLGASGSWEQYF. CDR3 sequence (DNA): TGTGCCAGCAGCCCACCCCTTGGGGCTAGCGGATCTTGGGAGCAGTACTTC. This chain links TRBV7-2 with TRBJ2-7, with TRBD2 matching over 7 bases. Trimming took 5 bases from V and 7 from J; bases not matched to a gene: 20. The CDR3 is 17 residues long. Per the germline V gene, CDR1 is SGHTA and CDR2 is FQGNSA.